Listed here are 27 T cell receptor beta chains from one sample, sequenced in a study of Graves' ophthalmopathy and Graves' hyperthyroidism. RNA transcripts were the template, and TCR beta CDR3 regions were amplified from them. The library came from an HTBI-primed first-round RT-PCR and a second-round multiplex PCR. From the multiplex PCR reads, TCRdb called clonotypes with MiXCR, one entry per CDR3 protein. The sample has about 220,000 distinct CDR3 sequences, 20% to 25% seen once. Sample: peripheral blood. The receptors stem from a woman between 45 and 65 years old with Graves' ophthalmopathy.

The chain couples TRBV27 to TRBJ1-2; 8 bases agree with TRBD1. The CDR3 has 10 residues. CDR1 MNHEY and CDR2 SMNVEV come from the germline V gene (reference sequence). V shed 10 bases and J 8 bases; nucleotides not matched to a gene: 3. CDR3 residues: CATRQGGYTF. CDR3 DNA sequence: TGTGCCACCAGACAGGGGGGCTACACCTTC.

This rearrangement joins TRBV28 to TRBJ1-2; maybe TRBD1 (6 bases). This CDR3 has 16 residues. The germline V and J ends were trimmed by 3 bases and 2 bases, with 16 bases remaining between them. Germline assignment: CDR1 MDHEN and CDR2 SYDVKM. The CDR3 DNA follows: TGTGCCAGCAGTTTCTGGGACACCACACTAAACTATGGCTACACCTTC. This sequence encodes CASSFWDTTLNYGYTF.

This chain connects TRBV28 to TRBJ2-5, with 8 nucleotides matching TRBD1. Germline lookup yields CDR1 MDHEN and CDR2 SYDVKM. The CDR3 spans 15 residues. V lost 8 bases, J lost 7 bases, and 15 bases stayed unmatched. CDR3 sequence reads: CASSHPRGRVWTQYF. CDR3 nucleotides: TGTGCCAGCTCCCATCCCAGGGGGCGCGTTTGGACCCAGTACTTC.

There are a few counts of this clonotype. At one end, the junction sequence differs from germline, possibly due to a read error. J is TRBJ2-7 and V is TRBV11-3, with no clear D. The CDR3 is made up of 12 amino acids. The V gene's germline CDR1 is SGHNT and CDR2 YENEEA. CDR3 DNA: TGTGCCGGCAGCTCCGATGGGTACGAGCAGTACTTC. Amino acid sequence: CAGSSDGYEQYF. The entire variable domain, with the rest obtained from reference TRBV11-3 and TRBJ2-7, is as follows: EAGVVQSPRYKIIEKKQPVAFWCNPISGHNTLYWYLQNLGQGPELLIRYENEEAVDDSQLPKDRFSAERLKGVDSTLKIQPAELGDSAVYLCAGSSDGYEQYFGPGTRLTVT.

This clonotype was observed many times. This rearrangement joins TRBV28 to TRBJ1-5, with D unclear. This CDR3 is built from 12 residues. From germline, CDR1 is MDHEN and CDR2 SYDVKM. V was trimmed by 6 bases and J by 5 bases, leaving 8 bases between them. The CDR3 DNA follows: TGTGCCAGCAGGGAGAGCGATCAGCCCCAGCATTTT. This gives the protein CASRESDQPQHF.

This clonotype appeared a few times. V is TRBV6-2 or TRBV6-3 and J is TRBJ2-7; either TRBD1 or TRBD2 may supply D (5 bases each). V shed 0 bases and J shed 3 bases, with 9 bases lying between them. Germline V gene lookup returns CDR1 MNHEY and CDR2 SVGEGT. The CDR3 covers 14 residues. The CDR3 protein is CASSYSRGVYEQYF. The CDR3 DNA reads TGTGCCAGCAGTTACTCGAGGGGCGTCTACGAGCAGTACTTC.

This clonotype turned up a few times. This chain uses TRBV18 with TRBJ2-7, with unresolved D. Germline CDR1 is KGHSH and CDR2 is LQKENI. The CDR3 contains 13 residues. V shed 3 bases and J shed 3 bases, with 9 bases lying between them. CDR3 bases: TGTGCCAGCTCACCCCGTGAGGTCTACGAGCAGTACTTC. Translation gives CASSPREVYEQYF.

The sample holds many counts of this clonotype. The chain uses TRBV2 and TRBJ1-5; no firm D call. The CDR3 spans 13 residues. CDR1 and CDR2 from the germline V gene are SNHLY and FYNNEI. V was clipped by 2 bases and J by 9 bases, with 11 bases between them. The CDR3 reads CASSETALGPQHF. CDR3 bases: TGTGCCAGCAGTGAAACAGCCCTGGGGCCCCAGCATTTT.

This clonotype was counted at least ten times. V is TRBV28 and J is TRBJ2-7, with D perhaps matching TRBD1 or TRBD2 (5 bases each). This CDR3 is built from 22 residues. The germline V and J ends were trimmed by 3 bases and 6 bases, with 39 bases remaining between them. Germline CDR1 is MDHEN and CDR2 is SYDVKM. CDR3: CASSFSLPSIEKMGENVREQYF. Here the CDR3 DNA reads TGTGCCAGCAGTTTTTCCCTACCGAGTATCGAGAAGATGGGGGAAAATGTCCGCGAGCAGTACTTC.

Ten or more counts support this clonotype. The CDR3 nucleotides are TGTGCCAGCCGGGACAGGGGGGAGGAGACCCAGTACTTC. Its translation is CASRDRGEETQYF. The V gene is TRBV19, the J gene TRBJ2-5, with 11 bases matching TRBD1. V was pared by 9 bases and J by 5 bases, with 5 bases of the junction left unmatched. In germline, CDR1 is LNHDA, CDR2 SQIVND (reference sequence). There are 13 residues in the CDR3. The full variable domain, rest sourced from reference TRBV19 and TRBJ2-5, is DGGITQSPKYLFRKEGQNVTLSCEQNLNHDAMYWYRQDPGQGLRLIYYSQIVNDFQKGDIAEGYSVSREKKESFPLTVTSAQKNPTAFYLCASRDRGEETQYFGPGTRLLVL.

The V and J genes are TRBV6-2 or TRBV6-3 and TRBJ2-5, with TRBD2 matching over 14 bases. Germline V gives CDR1 MNHEY, CDR2 SVGEGT. V lost 6 bases to trimming and J lost 5 bases; unmatched junction nucleotides: 8. The CDR3 loop spans 16 amino acids. CDR3 sequence: CASRDPGLAGVETQYF. The CDR3 nucleotides read TGTGCCAGCAGAGACCCGGGACTAGCGGGAGTGGAGACCCAGTACTTC.

This clonotype was picked up many times. J is TRBJ2-7 and V is TRBV4-1; D call uncertain. V lost 0 bases to trimming and J lost 0 bases, with 9 bases between them. Germline V gives CDR1 MGHRA, CDR2 YSYEKL. The CDR3 is 15 amino acids. Here the CDR3 DNA reads TGCGCCAGCAGCCAAGAGTGGACCAACTCCTACGAGCAGTACTTC. Amino acid sequence: CASSQEWTNSYEQYF.

This clonotype occurred many times. The gene calls are TRBV11-2 and TRBJ2-7, with D perhaps matching TRBD2 (6 bases). The V gene's germline CDR1 is SGHAT and CDR2 FQNNGV. The CDR3 spans 16 residues. Trimming removed 0 bases from V and 0 bases from J, with 12 bases in between. The CDR3 protein is CASSLEVAEVSYEQYF. The CDR3 nucleotides read TGTGCCAGCAGCTTAGAAGTAGCGGAGGTCTCCTACGAGCAGTACTTC.

This clonotype appeared many times. This sequence joins TRBV6-1 and TRBJ2-7; tentatively, D is TRBD2 (6 bases). The CDR3 extends over 12 amino acids. Trimming took off 8 bases at V and 8 bases at J, with 16 bases between the two ends. The germline V gene has CDR1 MNHNS and CDR2 SASEGT. The DNA of the CDR3 is TGTGCCAGCGGTGTGGAGGGGAGAAAGCAGTACTTC. Translated, it gives CASGVEGRKQYF.

This clonotype was seen at least ten times. The gene calls are TRBV6-5 and TRBJ2-2; D is unclear. V was shortened by 4 bases and J by 8 bases, with 14 bases between the two germline ends. The CDR3 sequence is 14 residues long. Germline V gives CDR1 MNHEY, CDR2 SVGAGI. For the CDR3, the DNA is TGTGCCAGCAGTTGGGCTCAACAGCCGGGGGAGCTGTTTTTT. Translating gives CASSWAQQPGELFF.

This clonotype was detected ten times or more. This chain joins TRBV19 and TRBJ2-7; TRBD2 aligns across 8 bases. Trimming took 7 bases from V and 6 from J; bases not matched to a gene: 8. CDR3 length: 13 amino acids. Germline-derived CDR1 and CDR2 are LNHDA and SQIVND (reference sequence). CDR3 in DNA: TGTGCCAGTAAGGAGCGGGAGAGGGTCGAGCAGTACTTC. It translates to CASKERERVEQYF.

This clonotype was picked up a small number of times. The CDR3 DNA follows: TGCGCCAGCAGCTTGGGGGCCTCGGCCATGAACACTGAAGCTTTCTTT. This encodes CASSLGASAMNTEAFF. The chain employs TRBV5-1 and TRBJ1-1; D not resolved. V lost 0 bases to trimming and J lost 0 bases, with 12 bases between them. Germline CDR1 reads SGHRS; CDR2 reads YFSETQ. The CDR3 is 16 amino acids.

This clonotype was recorded at least ten times. The chain links TRBV20-1 to TRBJ1-2; no clear D. V was clipped by 3 bases and J by 4 bases, with 9 bases between them. This CDR3 spans 12 amino acids. CDR1 and CDR2 (germline): DFQATT, SNEGSKA (reference sequence). CDR3 DNA sequence: TGCAGTGCTAGGGCCGGGTTCTATGGCTACACCTTC. Protein product: CSARAGFYGYTF.

This clonotype was detected many times. CDR3 in amino acids: CASSDRGHYGYTF. The CDR3 DNA sequence: TGTGCCAGCAGTGACAGGGGACACTATGGCTACACCTTC. The chain recombines TRBV2 with TRBJ1-2; D is perhaps TRBD1 (6 bases). The germline V gene has CDR1 SNHLY and CDR2 FYNNEI. V lost 3 bases to trimming and J lost 3 bases, with 8 bases between them. This CDR3 comprises 13 residues.

In its sample, this clonotype was seen many times. CDR3 amino acids: CASSRGQKNTEAFF. CDR3 sequence (DNA): TGTGCCAGCAGTCGGGGACAGAAGAACACTGAAGCTTTCTTT. This chain links TRBV28 with TRBJ1-1, with 7 nucleotides matching TRBD1. CDR3 length: 14 amino acids. V gave up 5 bases and J gave up 1 base; unmatched junction bases: 4. Germline CDR1 MDHEN, CDR2 SYDVKM.

V usage is TRBV6-1 and J usage is TRBJ2-4; D is ambiguous. The V end was cut by 7 bases, the J end by 6 bases, with 7 bases between. This CDR3 comprises 11 residues. Germline loops: CDR1 MNHNS, CDR2 SASEGT. CDR3 sequence reads: CASTRLNIQYF. CDR3 nucleotides: TGTGCCAGCACCCGGCTAAACATTCAGTACTTC.

This clonotype was seen a few times. This chain connects TRBV30 to TRBJ1-1; D is perhaps TRBD1 (5 bases). V dropped 5 bases and J dropped 5 bases, with 15 bases sitting between them. The germline gives CDR1 GTSNPN, CDR2 SVGIG (reference sequence). CDR3 size: 13 residues. The CDR3 protein is CAWLGHSRTEAFF. The CDR3 DNA sequence: TGTGCCTGGTTAGGACATTCGCGGACTGAAGCTTTCTTT.

In this sample, this clonotype turned up a few times. CDR3 sequence (DNA): TGTGCCAGCTCACCACCTTACTCGGCAGAGACCCAGTACTTC. Its protein product is CASSPPYSAETQYF. The chain is built from TRBV18 and TRBJ2-5; D remains ambiguous. The CDR3 extends over 14 amino acids. CDR1 is KGHSH, CDR2 LQKENI, per germline. Deletions cut 0 bases from V and 4 bases from J, with 9 bases between.

The table lists this clonotype with a few counts. The chain has TRBV5-1 and TRBJ2-2; tentatively, D is TRBD1 (6 bases). The CDR3 contains 13 residues. In germline, CDR1 is SGHRS, CDR2 YFSETQ. V lost 9 bases and J lost 6, with 15 bases in between. CDR3 nucleotides: TGCGCCACTCGGACAGATAACGCCGGGGAGCTGTTTTTT. Translation gives CATRTDNAGELFF.

The table lists this clonotype with a few counts. V gene TRBV5-1 combines with J gene TRBJ2-5; the match to TRBD2 covers 8 bases. The junction had 7 bases not matched to a gene; V was cut back by 4 bases and J by 2 bases. The CDR3 is 15 residues long. Germline CDR1 reads SGHRS; CDR2 reads YFSETQ. CDR3 amino acids: CASSPGGGRQETQYF. The DNA for the CDR3 is TGCGCCAGCAGCCCCGGGGGCGGGAGGCAAGAGACCCAGTACTTC.

This clonotype appeared a few times. The chain has TRBV29-1 and TRBJ1-5, with D hard to call. The ends were cut back, 0 bases at V and 3 bases at J, with 6 bases in the middle. Germline-derived CDR1 and CDR2 are SQVTM and ANQGSEA. This CDR3 has 13 amino acids. The CDR3 sequence is CSVEDYPNQPQHF. The CDR3 DNA is TGCAGCGTTGAAGATTATCCCAATCAGCCCCAGCATTTT.

Many counts were recorded for this clonotype. The chain uses TRBV9 and TRBJ2-7, with 9 bases that match TRBD2. In germline, CDR1 is SGDLS, CDR2 YYNGEE. CDR3 length: 15 residues. After removal of 0 bases from V and 3 bases from J, the junction contained 4 bases not matched to a gene. The CDR3 protein is CASSVGPSGNYEQYF. CDR3 in DNA: TGTGCCAGCAGCGTAGGTCCTAGCGGGAACTACGAGCAGTACTTC.